The 30 T cell receptor beta chains in this list originate from one sample, sequenced in a study of technical replicates of blood from a handful of donors. Sequenced by immunoSEQ multiplex PCR; TCRdb stores in-frame clones only, minus some. Among about 80,000 clones listed, almost 99% were seen once. Material: T cells isolated from PBMCs. Receptor source: a human donor in good health.

This clone appeared a single time. CDR3 amino acids: CASSYIVQGANYGYTF. The CDR3, as DNA: TGTGCCAGCAGTTACATCGTGCAGGGGGCAAACTATGGCTACACCTTC. The V gene is TRBV6-5, the J gene TRBJ1-2; TRBD1 matches 8 bases. The germline CDR1 and CDR2 sequences are MNHEY and SVGAGI. There are 16 residues in the CDR3. V was clipped by 2 bases and J by 2 bases; unmatched bases: 7.

The chain is built from TRBV20-1 and TRBJ2-2; weak D call: TRBD1 (5 bases). The CDR3 is 11 residues long. The germline gives CDR1 DFQATT, CDR2 SNEGSKA (reference sequence). Trimming left V 7 bases short and J 7 bases short, with 10 bases between. CDR3 sequence: CSGQYSGELFF. The CDR3 coding sequence is TGCAGTGGACAGTACAGCGGGGAGCTGTTTTTT.

The V and J genes are TRBV29-1 and TRBJ1-2; D remains unclear. The ends were cut back, 5 bases at V and 4 bases at J, with 20 bases in the middle. The V gene's germline CDR1 is SQVTM and CDR2 ANQGSEA. This CDR3 spans 15 amino acids. The CDR3 nucleotides read TGCAGCGTTCCAATGGAAGGGAGTTCGGGCTATGGCTACACCTTC. This translates into CSVPMEGSSGYGYTF.

The rearrangement uses TRBV25-1 and TRBJ2-5; 8 bases agree with TRBD1. This CDR3 spans 15 amino acids. With V trimmed by 2 bases and J by 4 bases, 6 bases remained unmatched. Germline V gene sequence: CDR1 MGHDK, CDR2 SYGVNS. The CDR3 is CASSEPGGVRETQYF. CDR3 DNA sequence: TGTGCCAGCAGTGAACCAGGGGGCGTTAGAGAGACCCAGTACTTC.

The chain has TRBV6-5 and TRBJ2-3; weak D call: TRBD2 (6 bases). CDR3 length: 15 amino acids. The germline V gene has CDR1 MNHEY and CDR2 SVGAGI. V was shortened by 5 bases and J by 2 bases, with 14 bases between the two germline ends. The CDR3 loop reads CASSPAGLPTDTQYF. The DNA of the CDR3 is TGTGCCAGCAGTCCCGCGGGACTCCCCACAGATACGCAGTATTTT.

This rearrangement joins TRBV5-1 to TRBJ2-7; 10 bases are a match to TRBD2. The CDR3 sequence is 15 residues long. Germline CDR1 is SGHRS and CDR2 is YFSETQ. The V and J ends lost 0 bases and 6 bases, in that order; junction bases with no gene match: 6. This CDR3 reads CASSLGAGGELEQYF. In nucleotides, the CDR3 is TGCGCCAGCAGCTTGGGAGCGGGAGGGGAGCTCGAGCAGTACTTC.

The rearrangement links TRBV28 to TRBJ1-3; D possibly corresponds to TRBD1 (6 bases). This CDR3 has 15 residues. Germline V CDR1 and CDR2: MDHEN, SYDVKM. V was trimmed by 1 base and J by 3 bases, leaving 10 bases between them. The chain's CDR3 is CASSLSPRGGNTIYF. Here the CDR3 DNA reads TGTGCCAGCAGTTTATCCCCCAGGGGTGGAAACACCATATATTTT.

V usage is TRBV18 and J usage is TRBJ2-7; 11 bases fit TRBD2. The germline gives CDR1 KGHSH, CDR2 LQKENI. Trimming at V came to 5 bases and at J to 3 bases, leaving 6 bases not matched to a gene. CDR3 size: 15 residues. CDR3 residues: CASSSGLAVSYEQYF. The CDR3 DNA follows: TGTGCCAGCTCATCGGGACTAGCGGTTAGCTACGAGCAGTACTTC.

The chain carries TRBV7-9 and TRBJ1-1; D gene unclear. V lost 5 bases and J 4 bases, leaving 17 bases between the germline ends. The CDR3 loop spans 15 amino acids. Germline loops: CDR1 SEHNR, CDR2 FQNEAQ (reference sequence). The CDR3 bases are TGTGCCAGCAGCCCGAACCTAGGACGGGGCACTGAAGCTTTCTTT. It is translated as CASSPNLGRGTEAFF.

The chain is built from TRBV10-1 and TRBJ1-3; D unclear. The V end lost 0 bases, the J end lost 0 bases, and 6 bases lay between the germline ends. This CDR3 comprises 15 residues. Germline V CDR1 and CDR2: WNHNN, SYGVQD (reference sequence). The CDR3, as DNA: TGCGCCAGCAGTGAGTCTAGGAGCTCTGGAAACACCATATATTTT. Translated: CASSESRSSGNTIYF.

The chain employs TRBV7-3 and TRBJ2-1; 8 nucleotides align to TRBD2. J gave up 8 bases and V 4 bases, and 7 bases lay outside the gene matches. The CDR3 runs 14 residues. The germline gives CDR1 SGHTA, CDR2 FQGTGA. This CDR3 reads CASSSGTRDDEQFF. In nucleotides, the CDR3 is TGTGCCAGCAGCTCAGGGACTAGGGACGATGAGCAGTTCTTC.

The gene calls are TRBV27 and TRBJ1-4; tentatively, D is TRBD1 (5 bases). This CDR3 comprises 15 residues. The germline V gene encodes CDR1 MNHEY and CDR2 SMNVEV (reference sequence). The V end lost 6 bases, the J end lost 2 bases, and 13 bases lay between the germline ends. CDR3 region: CASRIRGATNEKLFF. The CDR3 DNA reads TGTGCCAGCAGAATAAGGGGCGCGACTAATGAAAAACTGTTTTTT.

This chain connects TRBV9 to TRBJ2-1; TRBD2 matches at 13 bases. CDR1 is SGDLS and CDR2 is YYNGEE in the germline V gene. This CDR3 contains 18 residues. With V trimmed by 0 bases and J by 5 bases, 8 bases remained unmatched. The CDR3 loop is CASSVAWTSGSGDNEQFF. In nucleotides, the CDR3 is TGTGCCAGCAGCGTAGCCTGGACTAGCGGGAGTGGAGACAATGAGCAGTTCTTC.

The chain combines TRBV6-6 with TRBJ1-1; a possible D gene is TRBD1 (6 bases). Germline loops: CDR1 MNHNY, CDR2 SVGAGI (reference sequence). V was clipped by 9 bases and J by 4 bases, with 9 bases between them. This CDR3 has 11 residues. CDR3: CASRGGTEAFF. The CDR3 DNA sequence: TGTGCCAGTCGAGGGGGCACTGAAGCTTTCTTT.

This sequence joins TRBV5-4 and TRBJ1-1; D not certain. Trimming removed 4 bases from V and 6 bases from J, with 10 bases in between. The CDR3 spans 12 residues. Germline values: CDR1 SGHNT, CDR2 YYREEE (reference sequence). The CDR3 coding sequence is TGTGCCAGCAGCCCCCGGTCTTCTGAAGCTTTCTTT. Translated, it gives CASSPRSSEAFF.

The V call is TRBV4-2, the J call TRBJ2-2, with TRBD2 identical over 10 bases. V lost 0 bases to trimming and J lost 8 bases; unmatched junction nucleotides: 9. The CDR3 runs to 17 residues. CDR1 and CDR2 from the germline V gene are LGHNA and YNFKEQ. The CDR3 DNA is TGTGCCAGCAGCCAAGAGTTCCAGCGGGAGGGCCTTGGGGAGCTGTTTTTT. It codes for CASSQEFQREGLGELFF.

The chain links TRBV27 to TRBJ2-1, with 7 bases identical to TRBD1. The CDR3 consists of 17 residues. V gave up 6 bases and J gave up 4 bases; unmatched junction bases: 15. Germline values: CDR1 MNHEY, CDR2 SMNVEV (reference sequence). The CDR3 coding sequence is TGTGCCAGCAGCCCCAACAGGGGTCAGCGCCTGTACAATGAGCAGTTCTTC. This encodes CASSPNRGQRLYNEQFF.

This clone was detected a few times. The chain has TRBV11-2 and TRBJ2-7, with TRBD2 as a possible D gene (7 bases). Germline values: CDR1 SGHAT, CDR2 FQNNGV. Deletions cut 5 bases from V and 0 bases from J, with 14 bases between. This CDR3 comprises 15 residues. This CDR3 is CASSVLGGPSYEQYF. The CDR3, as DNA: TGTGCCAGCAGCGTACTGGGGGGGCCCTCCTACGAGCAGTACTTC.

The chain is built from TRBV7-6 and TRBJ2-7, with 7 positions matching TRBD2. J gave up 3 bases and V 1 base, and 0 bases lay outside the gene matches. This CDR3 is 13 amino acids long. The germline CDR1 and CDR2 sequences are SGHVS and FNYEAQ. The CDR3 region has the DNA TGTGCCAGCAGCTTAGGGGACTACTACGAGCAGTACTTC. It specifies CASSLGDYYEQYF.

The CDR3 loop is CAWSVSTGGQYF. The CDR3 DNA reads as TGTGCCTGGAGTGTATCAACTGGAGGGCAGTACTTC. The rearrangement links TRBV30 to TRBJ2-7; D possibly corresponds to TRBD2 (5 bases). V gave up 0 bases and J gave up 9 bases, with 12 bases separating them. Germline lookup yields CDR1 GTSNPN and CDR2 SVGIG (reference sequence). The CDR3 has 12 amino acids.

The rearrangement links TRBV4-3 to TRBJ2-5, with 9 positions matching TRBD1. The CDR3 runs to 15 residues. The germline V gene encodes CDR1 LGHNA and CDR2 YSLEER. The junction had 2 bases not matched to a gene; V was cut back by 0 bases and J by 3 bases. CDR3 in DNA: TGCGCCAGCAGCCAAGATGGGGACAGGGAAGAGACCCAGTACTTC. Translation: CASSQDGDREETQYF.

The chain carries TRBV19 and TRBJ2-2; 8 positions agree with TRBD1. Germline CDR1 reads LNHDA; CDR2 reads SQIVND (reference sequence). After removal of 5 bases from V and 6 bases from J, the junction contained 5 bases not matched to a gene. The CDR3 is 14 residues long. CDR3 region: CASSRQGAPGELFF. The CDR3 DNA is TGTGCCAGTAGTCGGCAGGGGGCCCCCGGGGAGCTGTTTTTT. The complete variable domain, with remaining parts taken from reference TRBV19 and TRBJ2-2, reads DGGITQSPKYLFRKEGQNVTLSCEQNLNHDAMYWYRQDPGQGLRLIYYSQIVNDFQKGDIAEGYSVSREKKESFPLTVTSAQKNPTAFYLCASSRQGAPGELFFGEGSRLTVL.

The rearrangement uses TRBV19 and TRBJ1-1, with D unclear. In germline, CDR1 is LNHDA, CDR2 SQIVND (reference sequence). The CDR3 spans 13 residues. The V gene lost 4 bases and the J gene lost 1 base, with 7 bases spanning the gap. In DNA form, the CDR3 reads TGTGCCAGTAGTAGACTTGAGAACACTGAAGCTTTCTTT. Translated: CASSRLENTEAFF.

The chain carries TRBV19 and TRBJ2-2; 8 nucleotides agree with TRBD1. Germline V gene lookup returns CDR1 LNHDA and CDR2 SQIVND (reference sequence). The CDR3 covers 15 residues. The ends lost 3 bases at V and 6 bases at J; junction bases unmatched: 6. CDR3 region: CASSIQTGASGELFF. CDR3 bases: TGTGCCAGTAGTATTCAGACAGGGGCATCCGGGGAGCTGTTTTTT.

J is TRBJ2-7 and V is TRBV6-1, with unresolved D. Trimming took off 5 bases at V and 1 base at J, with 9 bases between the two ends. The CDR3 length is 13 residues. Germline lookup yields CDR1 MNHNS and CDR2 SASEGT. CDR3: CASSHVVSYEQYF. DNA of the CDR3: TGTGCCAGCAGTCATGTAGTATCCTACGAGCAGTACTTC.

The rearrangement links TRBV19 to TRBJ2-4, with D possibly TRBD2 on 5 matching bases. Germline-derived CDR1 and CDR2 are LNHDA and SQIVND (reference sequence). The CDR3 runs to 16 residues. With 5 bases removed from V and 0 bases from J, the gap between germline ends came to 14 bases. The CDR3 sequence: CASSGLGELAKNIQYF. The DNA of the CDR3 is TGTGCCAGTAGTGGACTTGGGGAACTAGCCAAAAACATTCAGTACTTC.

This rearrangement joins TRBV11-2 to TRBJ1-3, with D unresolved. This CDR3 has 16 amino acids. The V end was cut by 3 bases, the J end by 1 base, with 13 bases between. Germline CDR1 and CDR2: SGHAT and FQNNGV. CDR3 bases: TGTGCCAGCAGCTTCGGGTCAGTTGGGTCTGGAAACACCATATATTTT. Translation gives CASSFGSVGSGNTIYF.

In this sample, this clone turned up once. The chain carries TRBV4-1 and TRBJ1-5, with 7 nucleotides matching TRBD1. The CDR3 has 15 amino acids. With V trimmed by 5 bases and J by 4 bases, 8 bases remained unmatched. The germline V gene encodes CDR1 MGHRA and CDR2 YSYEKL. The CDR3 spells CASSSRDSWNQPQHF. CDR3 coding DNA: TGCGCCAGCAGCTCCCGGGACAGTTGGAATCAGCCCCAGCATTTT.

The chain uses TRBV2 and TRBJ2-1; TRBD2 might be the D (5 bases). V was trimmed by 6 bases and J by 3 bases, leaving 15 bases between them. There are 15 residues in the CDR3. The germline V gene encodes CDR1 SNHLY and CDR2 FYNNEI. CDR3 DNA: TGTGCCAGCAGGGTCGGGTCGGGGATCTACAATGAGCAGTTCTTC. It encodes CASRVGSGIYNEQFF.

This sequence joins TRBV7-3 and TRBJ2-1; TRBD2 aligns across 7 bases. The germline V gene has CDR1 SGHTA and CDR2 FQGTGA. The CDR3 is made up of 15 amino acids. The ends lost 5 bases at V and 7 bases at J; junction bases unmatched: 11. This chain's CDR3 is CASSPALSGINEQFF. The CDR3 coding sequence is TGTGCCAGCAGCCCGGCCCTCAGCGGGATTAATGAGCAGTTCTTC.